A selection of T cell receptor beta chains follows, all from one sample in a study of OX40 agonist ivuxolimab in advanced cancers. Generated by immunoSEQ multiplex PCR, the TCRdb table keeps only in-frame clones and is missing some. The data contain under 90,000 clones, around 90% of them singletons. Sequenced material: CD4+ or CD8+ T cells sorted from blood, taken in a trial of the OX40 agonist ivuxolimab. Source of these receptors: an adult with an advanced solid tumor such as melanoma, head and neck, liver or kidney cancer. Both conserved end residues are part of each CDR3. The order of the fields is V gene, D gene, clone size, CDR3 length, J gene, CDR3 DNA, CDR3 protein. D genes are given only for firm matches. The size field is filled for only some rows; it gives once, few, many or a size class.

>TRBV5-6|.|.|12|TRBJ2-1
TGTGCCAGCAGCTTGAGCGGTTATGAGCAGTTCTTC
CASSLSGYEQFF
>TRBV6-6|TRBD1|.|13|TRBJ1-1
TGTGCCAGCAGGGACAGGCGAGACACTGAAGCTTTCTTT
CASRDRRDTEAFF
>TRBV5-6|.|.|14|TRBJ2-3
TGTGCCAGCAGCTACCCCGGGACAAGAAACGCGCAGTATTTT
CASSYPGTRNAQYF
>TRBV27|TRBD1|.|15|TRBJ1-1
TGTGCCAGCAGTTCTCCAATCAGACAGGGGCGAGAAGCTTTCTTT
CASSSPIRQGREAFF
>TRBV5-4|.|.|12|TRBJ1-5
TGTGCCAGCAGCTTGTTGGGGCAGCCCCAGCATTTT
CASSLLGQPQHF
>TRBV28|TRBD1|.|16|TRBJ2-7
TGTGCCAGCAGCCTACCAACAGGGACAGGGGCCGTCGAGCAGTACTTC
CASSLPTGTGAVEQYF
>TRBV25-1|TRBD2|few|16|TRBJ2-1
TGTGCCAGCAGTGAACCGGGACTAGCGGGAGTAGATGAGCAGTTCTTC
CASSEPGLAGVDEQFF
>TRBV19|TRBD2|.|15|TRBJ2-7
TGTGCCAGTACCGAACATAAAACTAGCGGGGTGCCACAGTACTTC
CASTEHKTSGVPQYF
>TRBV11-1|.|.|15|TRBJ2-7
TGTGCCAGCAGCTTCGGAAGAGGAGGCGGCTACGAGCAGTACTTC
CASSFGRGGGYEQYF
>TRBV6-4|.|.|18|TRBJ2-7
TGTGCCAGCAGTGACGGGGGACGGATTGCGAAGAGCTCCTACGAGCAGTACTTC
CASSDGGRIAKSSYEQYF
>TRBV19|.|.|14|TRBJ1-2
TGTGCCAGTAGTATAGACCTCCAGGGTTTTGGCTACACCTTC
CASSIDLQGFGYTF
>TRBV4-2|.|.|13|TRBJ2-2
TGTGCCAGCAGCGGACAAACCGGCGGGGAGCTGTTTTTT
CASSGQTGGELFF
>TRBV5-1|.|.|16|TRBJ2-3
TGCGCCAGCAGCTTGGCTGCCTTCCGGAGTACAGATACGCAGTATTTT
CASSLAAFRSTDTQYF
>TRBV7-9|TRBD1|once|14|TRBJ1-2
TGTGCCAGCAGCTCACCATTGACAGGGGAGGGCTACACCTTC
CASSSPLTGEGYTF
>TRBV30|.|.|12|TRBJ1-2
TGTGCCTGGAGTCAAGGGGGCTATGGCTACACCTTC
CAWSQGGYGYTF
>TRBV4-3|.|.|15|TRBJ1-2
TGCGCCAGCAGCCAAGAACCGGGCCCTCCCTATGGCTACACCTTC
CASSQEPGPPYGYTF
>TRBV18|TRBD1|.|16|TRBJ2-2
TGTGCCAGCTCACCCTCCGGACAGGGGTGGACCGGGGAGCTGTTTTTT
CASSPSGQGWTGELFF
>TRBV10-3|.|.|10|TRBJ2-3
TGTGCCATCCTTTCCGATACGCAGTATTTT
CAILSDTQYF
>TRBV10-2|.|.|11|TRBJ1-2
TGCGCCAGCAGTATGGCGGGTGGCTACACCTTC
CASSMAGGYTF
>TRBV19|TRBD1|.|14|TRBJ1-5
TGTGCCAGTAGTATGGGGACAGGGGTTGTGCCCCAGCATTTT
CASSMGTGVVPQHF
>TRBV19|.|.|13|TRBJ1-2
TGTGCCAGTAAGGTTTCGGCGGGTCATGGCTACACCTTC
CASKVSAGHGYTF
>TRBV25-1|TRBD2|.|16|TRBJ2-1
TGTGCCAGCAGTGAGACTAGCGGGGGGTCCTACAATGAGCAGTTCTTC
CASSETSGGSYNEQFF
>TRBV18|.|few|11|TRBJ1-1
TGTGCCAGCTCGGGCGGGACAGAAGCTTTCTTT
CASSGGTEAFF
>TRBV2|.|.|14|TRBJ1-4
TGTGCCAGCAGGGAGGGATCGAGCAAAGAAAAACTGTTTTTT
CASREGSSKEKLFF
>TRBV11-3|TRBD2|.|14|TRBJ2-7
TGTGCCAGCAGCCCCGAAGCGGGAGGTTACGAGCAGTACTTC
CASSPEAGGYEQYF
>TRBV7-9|.|.|16|TRBJ2-3
TGTGCCAGCAGCTTAGATATGGGACTGTTCACAGATACGCAGTATTTT
CASSLDMGLFTDTQYF
>TRBV4-1|TRBD1|.|14|TRBJ1-1
TGCGCCAGCAGCCAATTGGCAGGGGGCCTAGGAGCTTTCTTT
CASSQLAGGLGAFF
>TRBV11-3|TRBD1|.|12|TRBJ1-2
TGTGCCAGCAGCTTAGATGACAGGGGATTCACCTTC
CASSLDDRGFTF
>TRBV11-3|.|.|13|TRBJ2-7
TGTGCCAGCAGCCTGGCTGGGGAATACGAGCAGTACTTC
CASSLAGEYEQYF
>TRBV7-2|.|.|16|TRBJ1-3
TGTGCCAGCAGCCCCCCAGGGAGGGTTGCTGGAAACACCATATATTTT
CASSPPGRVAGNTIYF
>TRBV28|.|.|15|TRBJ1-4
TGTGCCAGCAGTTTATTGAGGAGGGTTGGGGAAAAACTGTTTTTT
CASSLLRRVGEKLFF
>TRBV28|TRBD1|once|14|TRBJ1-5
TGTGCCAGCAGCAAAACAGGGGGCAATCAGCCCCAGCATTTT
CASSKTGGNQPQHF
>TRBV19|.|.|12|TRBJ1-5
TGTGCCAGTAGTATACTGTTAAGTCGCCAGCATTTT
CASSILLSRQHF
>TRBV19|TRBD2|.|14|TRBJ2-1
TGTGCCAGTAGTATGGGCGGGGGTTACAATGAGCAGTTCTTC
CASSMGGGYNEQFF
>TRBV6-5|.|few|14|TRBJ2-3
TGTGCCAGCAGTGATCAGGGAAGCACAGATACGCAGTATTTT
CASSDQGSTDTQYF
>TRBV2|TRBD1|.|15|TRBJ1-6
TGTGCCAGCAGCGAGTCCCAGGGGGTTATTTCACCCCTCCACTTT
CASSESQGVISPLHF
>TRBV7-7|.|once|14|TRBJ2-5
TGTGCCAGCAGCTTAATCGCAGGGGTAGAGACCCAGTACTTC
CASSLIAGVETQYF
>TRBV28|.|.|11|TRBJ1-4
TGTGCCAGCAGTTTCGGGTCTCGGCTGTTTTTT
CASSFGSRLFF
>TRBV27|TRBD1|once|13|TRBJ1-2
TGTGCCAGCAGTTTGGGGACAGGGGACCCGAAGACCTTC
CASSLGTGDPKTF
>TRBV28|.|.|11|TRBJ2-1
TGTGCCAGCACGAGGGGGGGTGAGCAGTTCTTC
CASTRGGEQFF
>TRBV15|.|.|14|TRBJ1-4
TGTGCCACCAGCAGAGATCGGGGGAATGAAAAACTGTTTTTT
CATSRDRGNEKLFF
>TRBV7-2|.|.|16|TRBJ2-7
TGTGCCAGCAGCTTACTAGGTAGCGGCCTCTCCTACGAGCAGTACTTC
CASSLLGSGLSYEQYF
>TRBV15|TRBD1|.|16|TRBJ1-2
TGTGCCACCAGCAGAGGCCCGGGACAGGGGGCTGATGGCTACACCTTC
CATSRGPGQGADGYTF
>TRBV18|.|.|13|TRBJ2-4
TGTGCCAGCGCCGAGCTAGCCAAAAACATTCAGTACTTC
CASAELAKNIQYF
>TRBV28|.|.|14|TRBJ2-7
TGTGCCAGCAGTTTACATCCAACCCCCTACGAGCAGTACTTC
CASSLHPTPYEQYF
>TRBV7-3|.|.|14|TRBJ2-7
TGTGCCAGCAGCCCCGGGACACTCTCCTACGAGCAGTACTTC
CASSPGTLSYEQYF
>TRBV7-2|TRBD1|.|14|TRBJ2-7
TGTGCCAGCAGCGCGGACAGGGGGCGGTACGAGCAGTACTTC
CASSADRGRYEQYF
>TRBV7-9|.|.|13|TRBJ2-7
TGTGCCAGCAGCTTAGTCGGGGGCGGCGAGCAGTACTTC
CASSLVGGGEQYF
>TRBV6-4|TRBD1|.|14|TRBJ2-4
TGTGCCAGCAGTGACACCGGACAGGGACGCATTCAGTACTTC
CASSDTGQGRIQYF
>TRBV27|.|.|17|TRBJ2-3
TGTGCCAGCACCCAGGAGGAAGGGGTCGAGGACACAGATACGCAGTATTTT
CASTQEEGVEDTDTQYF
>TRBV6-5|TRBD1|.|15|TRBJ1-4
TGTGCCAGCAGCTATAAAGGGACAGGACGTGAAAAACTGTTTTTT
CASSYKGTGREKLFF